This TCR beta chain was observed in a study of blood T cell repertoires in COVID-19. This clone was counted once. TCRdb's copy holds only in-frame clones and misses some; the assay was immunoSEQ multiplex PCR. This repertoire shows some 30,000 clones, around 82% found once; its top ten account for 7.5% to 10%. This sequence was found in an elderly man with active COVID-19. The sequenced material came from peripheral blood.

CDR3 residues: CASSTGTTNSPLHF. The CDR3 DNA sequence: TGTGCCAGTAGTACCGGGACAACTAATTCACCCCTCCACTTT. The chain has TRBV19 and TRBJ1-6, with D perhaps matching TRBD1 (6 bases). The CDR3 totals 14 residues. The ends were cut back, 4 bases at V and 6 bases at J, with 10 bases in the middle. Germline V gene data show CDR1 as LNHDA and CDR2 as SQIVND (reference sequence).